These T cell receptor beta chains were read from a single sample in a study of blood T cell repertoires in COVID-19. Data came from immunoSEQ multiplex PCR; TCRdb stores just in-frame clones and leaves some out. The sample comprises a few hundred thousand clones, roughly 86% of which are singletons, and 3% rests with the top ten. Specimen: peripheral blood. The receptor source for this set is a human donor in a cohort sampled during active COVID-19. The CDR3 runs from the conserved cysteine through the conserved F or W. Fields, in order: J gene, CDR3 length, clone size, V gene, D gene, CDR3 DNA, CDR3 protein. A D gene is named only where the DNA matches it firmly. Size values are once, few and many counts, or a class for expanded clones, and some rows have none.

TRBJ1-5 16 NA TRBV6-6 TRBD1 TGTGCCAGCAGTCATGCGTGGACAGGGGGCACCCAGCCCCAGCATTTT CASSHAWTGGTQPQHF
TRBJ1-5 16 NA TRBV6-1 NA TGTGCCAGCAGTGAAGAAGGGGTTCATCGCAATCAGCCCCAGCATTTT CASSEEGVHRNQPQHF
TRBJ2-3 14 many TRBV6-6 NA TGTGCCAGCAGATTCGGCGGGGAGGCAGATACGCAGTATTTT CASRFGGEADTQYF
TRBJ2-1 16 NA TRBV29-1 TRBD2 TGCAGCGTCGGTGGGACTAGCGGGAGCATCCCGGGTGAGCAGTTCTTC CSVGGTSGSIPGEQFF
TRBJ2-2 14 NA TRBV5-6 NA TGTGCCAGCAGCTTGACCAGGGCCACCGGGGAGCTGTTTTTT CASSLTRATGELFF
TRBJ1-4 15 NA TRBV25-1 TRBD1 TGTGCCAGCAGTGAACGCGAGGGGGCCCTAGAAAAACTGTTTTTT CASSEREGALEKLFF
TRBJ1-1 15 NA TRBV4-1 NA TGCGCCAGCAGCCAATTTTTGAACAGAAACACTGAAGCTTTCTTT CASSQFLNRNTEAFF
TRBJ1-1 14 NA TRBV14 TRBD1 TGTGCCAGCAGCCCCGGGACAGGGGGCAGAGAGGCTTTCTTT CASSPGTGGREAFF
TRBJ2-3 16 once TRBV4-2 TRBD2 TGTGCCAGCAGCCAAGGGGCGGGGGGTCTCGTAGATACGCAGTATTTT CASSQGAGGLVDTQYF
TRBJ2-2 16 NA TRBV7-8 NA TGTGCCAGCAGCTTAGTAATTAGTTTATCCACCGGGGAGCTGTTTTTT CASSLVISLSTGELFF
TRBJ1-1 13 NA TRBV11-2 NA TGTGCCAGCAGCTTGACAGGGAACACTGAAGCTTTCTTT CASSLTGNTEAFF
TRBJ2-3 17 NA TRBV2 NA TGTGCCAGCAGTGAAAGTATCGGCGGAGGGGGCACAGATACGCAGTATTTT CASSESIGGGGTDTQYF
TRBJ2-3 14 NA TRBV21-1 NA TGTGCCAGCAGCACCACTAGCTGTACAGATACGCAGTATTTT CASSTTSCTDTQYF
TRBJ1-3 19 few TRBV3-1/TRBV3-2 NA TGTGCCAGCAGCCAAGTGGCCCAGGGTCACCCCTCCTCTGGAAACACCATATATTTT CASSQVAQGHPSSGNTIYF
TRBJ2-3 16 NA TRBV3-1/TRBV3-2 TRBD1 TGTGCCAGCAGGCACGGACAGGGTAGTTGGTCAGATACGCAGTATTTT CASRHGQGSWSDTQYF
TRBJ2-7 15 NA TRBV4-1 TRBD1 TGCGCCAGCAGCCAGATGAACAGGGGGTCCTACGAGCAGTACTTC CASSQMNRGSYEQYF
TRBJ2-5 15 NA TRBV6-5 TRBD1 TGTGCCAGCAGGACGGGACAGGGTGGGCAAGAGACCCAGTACTTC CASRTGQGGQETQYF
TRBJ2-7 13 few TRBV7-6 NA TGTGCCAGCAGCTTATCCCACCCTAGGGAGCAGTACTTC CASSLSHPREQYF
TRBJ1-2 15 NA TRBV7-8 NA TGTGCCAGCAGCTCGACCTCCAGGGGCAACTATGGCTACACCTTC CASSSTSRGNYGYTF
TRBJ1-4 11 NA TRBV20-1 NA TGCAGTGTTGTGAGAGCTGAAAAACTGTTTTTT CSVVRAEKLFF
TRBJ2-1 16 NA TRBV2 TRBD2 TGTGCCAGCAGTGCCCTGACTAGCGGGAGTCCCATTTCAGAGTTCTTC CASSALTSGSPISEFF
TRBJ2-3 15 NA TRBV27 NA TGTGCCAGCAGCCCTAGCGTAAGTTCCTCGGATACGCAGTATTTT CASSPSVSSSDTQYF
TRBJ2-1 14 once TRBV5-4 TRBD1 TGTGCCAGCAGCTTGGAGGGACAGTACAATGAGCAGTTCTTC CASSLEGQYNEQFF
TRBJ1-1 12 NA TRBV11-2 NA TGTGCCAGCAGCGCTATGAACACTGAAGCTTTCTTT CASSAMNTEAFF
TRBJ2-1 16 NA TRBV28 TRBD2 TGTGCCAGCAGTTCCTTGCGGGAGAAGTGGGACAATGAGCAGTTCTTC CASSSLREKWDNEQFF
TRBJ1-2 15 few TRBV11-2 NA TGTGCCAGCAGCTTAGATCGCTGGGCCCCGCCTGGCTACACCTTC CASSLDRWAPPGYTF
TRBJ2-7 13 NA TRBV12-3/TRBV12-4 TRBD2 TGTGCCAGCAGTCCCCGGACTAGCGCCGAGCAGTACTTC CASSPRTSAEQYF
TRBJ2-4 16 NA TRBV11-2 NA TGTGCCAGCAGCTTACCAAACAGGGTCGCCAAAAACATTCAGTACTTC CASSLPNRVAKNIQYF